Shown below are 18 T cell receptor beta chains from a single sample sequenced in a study of T cell repertoires in cytomegalovirus infection. Each CDR3 protein is one row after TCRdb ran MiXCR on the reads. The sample includes hundreds of thousands of distinct CDR3 sequences, 11% of them seen just once. Sequencing was performed on PBMCs. The receptors were sampled from a human donor in good health (CMV status not recorded). Some clones in this sample may be carry-over from other donors' samples.

The genes are TRBV28 and TRBJ2-1; 11 bases are shared with TRBD2. CDR3 length: 15 amino acids. J gave up 4 bases and V 5 bases, and 4 bases lay outside the gene matches. Per the germline V gene, CDR1 is MDHEN and CDR2 is SYDVKM. CDR3 in DNA: TGTGCCAGCAGTATCACTAGCGGGAGTTACAATGAGCAGTTCTTC. Encoded protein: CASSITSGSYNEQFF. The full variable domain, in which reference TRBV28 and TRBJ2-1 provide the parts outside the CDR3, is DVKVTQSSRYLVKRTGEKVFLECVQDMDHENMFWYRQDPGLGLRLIYFSYDVKMKEKGDIPEGYSVSREKKERFSLILESASTNQTSMYLCASSITSGSYNEQFFGPGTRLTVL.

This sequence joins TRBV6-6 and TRBJ2-2; TRBD1 matches 8 bases. The length of the CDR3 is 16 residues. The junction had 5 bases not matched to a gene; V was cut back by 5 bases and J by 0 bases. Looked up from germline, CDR1 is MNHNY and CDR2 is SVGAGI (reference sequence). CDR3 sequence reads: CASSTTGEANTGELFF. CDR3 sequence (DNA): TGTGCCAGCAGTACGACAGGGGAGGCGAACACCGGGGAGCTGTTTTTT.

The rearrangement uses TRBV19 and TRBJ2-1, with TRBD2 matching 13 bases. This CDR3 has 18 residues. J was trimmed by 0 bases and V by 3 bases; bases with no gene match: 5. Looked up from germline, CDR1 is LNHDA and CDR2 is SQIVND (reference sequence). The CDR3 reads CASSIALAGGPSYNEQFF. The DNA of the CDR3 is TGTGCCAGTAGTATCGCACTAGCGGGAGGGCCCTCCTACAATGAGCAGTTCTTC.

This chain uses TRBV5-1 with TRBJ2-4; 16 bases line up with TRBD2. Germline CDR1 reads SGHRS; CDR2 reads YFSETQ. CDR3 length: 18 amino acids. J lost 3 bases, V lost 3 bases, and 6 bases had no gene match. Here the CDR3 reads CASSWGLAGGPGKNIQYF. The CDR3 DNA reads as TGCGCCAGCAGCTGGGGACTAGCGGGAGGGCCGGGCAAAAACATTCAGTACTTC.

This clonotype has only a few counts. The CDR3 coding sequence is TGTGCCAGCAGCCCACGCGACACGTTGAACACTGAAGCTTTCTTT. Protein sequence: CASSPRDTLNTEAFF. The rearrangement uses TRBV3-1 and TRBJ1-1; D unclear. V lost 4 bases, J lost 0 bases, and 12 bases lay in between. Germline CDR1 reads LGHDT; CDR2 reads YNNKEL (reference sequence). The CDR3 covers 15 residues.

As DNA, the CDR3 is TGCAGCGTTGTAGCCCAGCGGGGGGGCCCAGATACGCAGTATTTT. This translates into CSVVAQRGGPDTQYF. The chain has TRBV29-1 and TRBJ2-3; 10 nucleotides align to TRBD2. V lost 4 bases, J lost 4 bases, and 8 bases stayed unmatched. Germline CDR1 is SQVTM and CDR2 is ANQGSEA. The CDR3 extends over 15 amino acids.

The rearrangement joins TRBV2 to TRBJ1-1; D may be TRBD1 (5 bases). V lost 4 bases and J 3 bases, leaving 12 bases between the germline ends. Germline V gives CDR1 SNHLY, CDR2 FYNNEI. This CDR3 region has 14 residues. The DNA for the CDR3 is TGTGCCAGCAGTGGCGGGGCCCTTTACACTGAAGCTTTCTTT. It yields the protein CASSGGALYTEAFF.

This chain connects TRBV20-1 to TRBJ1-5, with D uncertain. Trimming removed 5 bases at V and 2 bases at J, with 10 bases between. This CDR3 is built from 13 residues. In germline, CDR1 is DFQATT, CDR2 SNEGSKA (reference sequence). The DNA for the CDR3 is TGCAGTGCTCAACGAGTGGGCAATCAGCCCCAGCATTTT. Amino acids: CSAQRVGNQPQHF.

As to this clonotype: A much larger clone sits a single nucleotide away, making a read error possible. CDR3 amino acids: CATRKGNYVYTF. The CDR3 DNA reads as TGTGCCACCAGGAAGGGTAACTATGTCTACACCTTC. J is TRBJ1-2 and V is TRBV15; D is ambiguous. This CDR3 is 12 amino acids long. The germline CDR1 and CDR2 sequences are LNHNV and YYDKDF (reference sequence).

This clonotype showed up many times. The gene calls are TRBV4-1 and TRBJ1-1, with D perhaps matching TRBD1 (5 bases). The CDR3 has 15 amino acids. Per the germline V gene, CDR1 is MGHRA and CDR2 is YSYEKL. V was shortened by 6 bases and J by 4 bases, with 18 bases between the two germline ends. The chain's CDR3 is CASSTTRTGGTEAFF. The CDR3 DNA follows: TGCGCCAGCAGTACAACACGCACTGGGGGCACTGAAGCTTTCTTT.

This clonotype was counted at least ten times. V is TRBV10-2 and J is TRBJ2-5, with 11 bases matching TRBD2. The germline V gene encodes CDR1 WSHSY and CDR2 SAAADI. The CDR3 spans 14 residues. The J segment lost 3 bases and the V segment lost 8 bases, leaving 5 bases of the junction unmatched. CDR3 nucleotides: TGCGCCAGCGGGGGGACTAGCGGCGAAGAGACCCAGTACTTC. Amino acids: CASGGTSGEETQYF.

There are many counts of this clonotype. J is TRBJ2-1 and V is TRBV7-9, with D tentatively TRBD1 or TRBD2 (5 bases each). Germline V lookup: CDR1 SEHNR, CDR2 FQNEAQ (reference sequence). This CDR3 spans 12 amino acids. Trimming took 6 bases from V and 5 from J, leaving 8 bases between them. The CDR3 DNA is TGTGCCAGCAGGGTGGGGGACAATGAGCAGTTCTTC. The encoded protein is CASRVGDNEQFF.

At least ten counts were recorded for this clonotype. The chain has TRBV19 and TRBJ2-6; D gene unclear. The ends were cut back, 4 bases at V and 4 bases at J, with 11 bases in the middle. From germline, CDR1 is LNHDA and CDR2 SQIVND (reference sequence). This CDR3 spans 15 amino acids. This chain's CDR3 is CASSKGLGGANVLTF. The CDR3 DNA reads TGTGCCAGTAGTAAGGGTCTCGGGGGGGCCAACGTCCTGACTTTC.

This clonotype was observed many times. The rearrangement joins TRBV7-6 to TRBJ2-3; TRBD2 aligns across 7 bases. Looked up from germline, CDR1 is SGHVS and CDR2 is FNYEAQ. This CDR3 has 18 amino acids. J lost 3 bases, V lost 0 bases, and 12 bases had no gene match. CDR3 nucleotide sequence: TGTGCCAGCAGCTTAGCCCCCGGAGGGCTAGCGGAAACAGATACGCAGTATTTT. Protein: CASSLAPGGLAETDTQYF.

This clonotype was seen ten or more times. The chain employs TRBV6-1 and TRBJ1-6, with 7 bases lining up with TRBD1. V lost 4 bases to trimming and J lost 7 bases; unmatched junction nucleotides: 4. Germline assignment: CDR1 MNHNS and CDR2 SASEGT. This CDR3 has 14 residues. Written as DNA, the CDR3 is TGTGCCAGCAGTGTAGACAGGGAAAATTCACCCCTCCACTTT. Translation: CASSVDRENSPLHF.

This clonotype was picked up many times. The CDR3 spells CASSYSAASTGELFF. DNA for the CDR3: TGTGCCAGCAGTTATTCGGCAGCTAGCACCGGGGAGCTGTTTTTT. The chain uses TRBV6-2 or TRBV6-3 and TRBJ2-2; D remains ambiguous. This CDR3 spans 15 amino acids. The germline V and J ends were trimmed by 3 bases and 4 bases, with 12 bases remaining between them. Germline lookup yields CDR1 MNHEY and CDR2 SVGEGT.

This clonotype came up many times. The chain carries TRBV6-2 or TRBV6-3 and TRBJ2-3; a weak D match, TRBD2 (6 bases). The CDR3 runs 15 residues. Trimming took 6 bases from V and 5 from J, leaving 18 bases between them. Germline values: CDR1 MNHEY, CDR2 SVGEGT. The CDR3 DNA sequence: TGTGCCAGCAGCCGGGGCGGGGTGGCGGGAGATACGCAGTATTTT. This encodes CASSRGGVAGDTQYF.

This clonotype came up a few times. The gene calls are TRBV20-1 and TRBJ2-7; perhaps D is TRBD1 or TRBD2 (5 bases each). The V gene lost 3 bases and the J gene lost 6 bases, with 15 bases spanning the gap. The germline V gene has CDR1 DFQATT and CDR2 SNEGSKA (reference sequence). This CDR3 contains 13 residues. The CDR3 sequence: CSASKGESLEQYF. The CDR3 coding sequence is TGCAGTGCTAGTAAAGGGGAGTCCCTCGAGCAGTACTTC.